This T cell receptor beta chain derives from a study of OX40 agonist ivuxolimab in advanced cancers. Overall study context: Prior anti-PD-1, anti-PD-L1 or anti-CTLA-4 therapy did not bar entry, and less than 50% had some. Three patients had partial responses: one hepatocellular carcinoma, two cutaneous melanoma. Findings of the study overall: Clones of CD4+ and CD8+ blood T cells grew by week 6 at doses of 0.1 to 3.0 mg/kg. Expanded peripheral T cell antigen specificity was not determined.

Sequenced by immunoSEQ multiplex PCR; TCRdb stores in-frame clones only, minus some. This sample has 45,000 to 70,000 clones; approximately 83% occur once, and the top ten carry approximately 3%. To note about this clone: Its matching antigen is unknown.

The source is an adult with an advanced solid tumor such as melanoma, head and neck, liver or kidney cancer. Sequences were derived from CD4+ or CD8+ T cells sorted from blood, sampled in a trial of the OX40 agonist ivuxolimab.

CDR3 sequence: CATKRSAGGYNEQFF. Here the CDR3 DNA reads TGTGCCACCAAAAGGTCGGCAGGGGGCTACAATGAGCAGTTCTTC. This sequence joins TRBV27 and TRBJ2-1, with TRBD1 matching 7 bases. V lost 10 bases and J lost 3; bases outside the gene matches: 12. Germline loops: CDR1 MNHEY, CDR2 SMNVEV (reference sequence). The CDR3 is 15 residues long.